These 11 T cell receptor beta chains were sequenced from one sample in a study of blood T cell repertoires in COVID-19. The assay was immunoSEQ multiplex PCR, and TCRdb's table has in-frame clones only and misses some. The profile shows 90,000 to 100,000 clones, about 80% of them singletons. Sequencing input: peripheral blood. The source of these receptors is a man in his 70s with acute or convalescent COVID-19.

Here the CDR3 reads CATASGTGFFEQFF. The DNA for the CDR3 is TGTGCCACGGCGTCCGGGACAGGATTTTTTGAGCAGTTCTTC. V and J are TRBV24-1 and TRBJ2-1; 8 bases are a match to TRBD1. With V trimmed by 10 bases and J by 9 bases, 13 bases remained unmatched. The CDR3 is made up of 14 amino acids. Germline V gives CDR1 KGHDR, CDR2 SFDVKD.

This chain links TRBV7-6 with TRBJ2-1, with TRBD2 matching over 8 bases. Germline values: CDR1 SGHVS, CDR2 FNYEAQ. V lost 10 bases and J lost 6; bases outside the gene matches: 14. CDR3 length equals 15 residues. The DNA for the CDR3 is TGTGCCACCGGAAGGTTGAGTAGCGGGGTCAATGAGCAGTTCTTC. Its translation: CATGRLSSGVNEQFF. Full variable domain (rest looked up from reference TRBV7-6 and TRBJ2-1): GAGVSQSPRYKVTKRGQDVALRCDPISGHVSLYWYRQALGQGPEFLTYFNYEAQQDKSGLPNDRFSAERPEGSISTLTIQRTEQRDSAMYRCATGRLSSGVNEQFFGPGTRLTVL.

The chain uses TRBV30 and TRBJ1-4; no reliable D call. CDR3 length: 14 amino acids. Looked up from germline, CDR1 is GTSNPN and CDR2 is SVGIG (reference sequence). V dropped 0 bases and J dropped 4 bases, with 9 bases sitting between them. In DNA, the CDR3 is TGTGCCTGGAGTGTAAATGGCTTTAATGAAAAACTGTTTTTT. Amino acids: CAWSVNGFNEKLFF. Using reference TRBV30 and TRBJ1-4 for the parts outside the CDR3, the full variable domain is SQTIHQWPATLVQPVGSPLSLECTVEGTSNPNLYWYRQAAGRGLQLLFYSVGIGQISSEVPQNLSASRPQDRQFILSSKKLLLSDSGFYLCAWSVNGFNEKLFFGSGTQLSVL.

This chain connects TRBV7-3 to TRBJ2-7; 15 bases are a match to TRBD2. V was pared by 0 bases and J by 6 bases, with 0 bases of the junction left unmatched. CDR3 length: 15 amino acids. Germline assignment: CDR1 SGHTA and CDR2 FQGTGA. The CDR3 spells CASSLTGLAGGEQYF. DNA for the CDR3: TGTGCCAGCAGCTTAACGGGACTAGCGGGAGGCGAGCAGTACTTC.

The chain combines TRBV14 with TRBJ1-2; TRBD1 matches 7 bases. V dropped 3 bases and J dropped 7; count of bases not matched to a gene: 11. CDR1 is SGHDN and CDR2 is FVKESK in the germline V gene. CDR3 size: 15 residues. This CDR3 reads CASSQLDRVFGGYTF. The CDR3 region has the DNA TGTGCCAGCAGCCAGTTAGACAGGGTTTTCGGTGGCTACACCTTC.

V and J are TRBV7-2 and TRBJ2-1; 13 bases line up with TRBD2. The junction had 1 base not matched to a gene; V was cut back by 1 base and J by 4 bases. Germline CDR1 SGHTA, CDR2 FQGNSA. The length of the CDR3 is 16 residues. CDR3 sequence: CASSLGTSGGYNEQFF. DNA for the CDR3: TGTGCCAGCAGCTTAGGGACTAGCGGGGGATACAATGAGCAGTTCTTC. The whole variable domain, remainder taken from reference TRBV7-2 and TRBJ2-1, is GAGVSQSPSNKVTEKGKDVELRCDPISGHTALYWYRQSLGQGLEFLIYFQGNSAPDKSGLPSDRFSAERTGGSVSTLTIQRTQQEDSAVYLCASSLGTSGGYNEQFFGPGTRLTVL.

The chain recombines TRBV19 with TRBJ1-2; 8 nucleotides match TRBD1. CDR3 length: 17 residues. Germline V gene lookup returns CDR1 LNHDA and CDR2 SQIVND (reference sequence). J gave up 4 bases and V 3 bases, and 13 bases lay outside the gene matches. The CDR3 coding sequence is TGTGCCAGTAGTATTACCCCCGACAGGGGAAGAGTCTATGGCTACACCTTC. Protein product: CASSITPDRGRVYGYTF.

This chain links TRBV19 with TRBJ2-2; 9 bases match TRBD1. CDR1 and CDR2 (germline): LNHDA, SQIVND (reference sequence). This CDR3 comprises 15 residues. Trimming cost V 7 bases and J 5 bases; bases outside gene matches: 8. The CDR3: CASNPGQGKTGELFF. The CDR3 region has the DNA TGTGCCAGTAACCCGGGACAGGGCAAGACCGGGGAGCTGTTTTTT.

The CDR3 spells CASSEIGGAGRNEQFF. CDR3 bases: TGTGCCAGCAGTGAAATAGGGGGGGCCGGTAGGAATGAGCAGTTCTTC. The V gene is TRBV2, the J gene TRBJ2-1, with a tentative D call TRBD2 (7 bases). Looked up from germline, CDR1 is SNHLY and CDR2 is FYNNEI. This CDR3 comprises 16 residues. The V end lost 2 bases, the J end lost 7 bases, and 18 bases lay between the germline ends.

This CDR3 reads CASSLKPGQGLSLAYEQYF. As DNA, the CDR3 is TGTGCCAGCAGCTTAAAGCCCGGACAGGGGCTATCTCTCGCCTACGAGCAGTACTTC. V is TRBV7-8 and J is TRBJ2-7, with 9 bases aligning to TRBD1. The germline gives CDR1 SGHVS, CDR2 FQNEAQ. The trim removed 2 bases at V and 2 bases at J, leaving 16 bases unmatched. The CDR3 covers 19 residues. The full variable domain, with the rest looked up from reference TRBV7-8 and TRBJ2-7, is GAGVSQSPRYKVAKRGQDVALRCDPISGHVSLFWYQQALGQGPEFLTYFQNEAQLDKSGLPSDRFFAERPEGSVSTLKIQRTQQEDSAVYLCASSLKPGQGLSLAYEQYFGPGTRLTVT.

The chain has TRBV5-5 and TRBJ1-5, with 8 bases that match TRBD1. Germline V gene lookup returns CDR1 SGHKS and CDR2 YYEKEE (reference sequence). J lost 4 bases, V lost 2 bases, and 5 bases had no gene match. The CDR3 spans 15 residues. CDR3 amino acids: CASSFQGQVNQPQHF. The CDR3 region has the DNA TGTGCCAGCAGCTTCCAGGGACAGGTGAATCAGCCCCAGCATTTT.